These 6 T cell receptor beta chains share one sample of origin, sequenced in a study of patients and donors after allogeneic stem cell transplantation. In TCRdb, the RT-PCR reads were re-called with MiXCR into one record per CDR3 protein. Here the sample spans over 150,000 distinct CDR3 sequences, around two fifths being singletons. Sequencing input: blood, either unsorted or a sorted T cell fraction (not recorded which). The receptors stem from a human donor who was either an allogeneic HSCT recipient or a stem cell or donor lymphocyte infusion donor (not recorded which). It is not recorded whose cells these are; they may come from a transplant donor.

The V gene is TRBV4-1, the J gene TRBJ1-2, with 7 bases identical to TRBD1. CDR1 and CDR2 (germline): MGHRA, YSYEKL. The V and J ends lost 2 bases and 4 bases, in that order; junction bases with no gene match: 4. This CDR3 is built from 14 residues. CDR3 protein: CASSQFGTAYGYTF. For the CDR3, the DNA is TGCGCCAGCAGCCAATTCGGGACAGCCTATGGCTACACCTTC.

The chain joins TRBV5-6 to TRBJ1-1; tentative D call: TRBD1 (6 bases). The CDR3 runs 16 residues. V lost 2 bases to trimming and J lost 8 bases, with 22 bases between them. The germline CDR1 and CDR2 sequences are SGHDT and YYEEEE. This chain's CDR3 is CASSFGSGGATLEAFF. The CDR3 nucleotides read TGTGCCAGCAGCTTCGGCTCGGGGGGCGCAACACTGGAAGCTTTCTTT.

V usage is TRBV9 and J usage is TRBJ1-3; D not certain. The CDR3 totals 15 residues. Looked up from germline, CDR1 is SGDLS and CDR2 is YYNGEE. The germline V and J ends were trimmed by 4 bases and 4 bases, with 15 bases remaining between them. The CDR3 sequence: CASSLRPTAGNTIYF. The CDR3 nucleotides read TGTGCCAGCAGCTTGCGACCCACGGCAGGAAACACCATATATTTT. The whole variable domain, remainder taken from reference TRBV9 and TRBJ1-3, is DSGVTQTPKHLITATGQRVTLRCSPRSGDLSVYWYQQSLDQGLQFLIQYYNGEERAKGNILERFSAQQFPDLHSELNLSSLELGDSALYFCASSLRPTAGNTIYFGEGSWLTVV.

V and J are TRBV5-1 and TRBJ1-1; TRBD1 agrees at 9 bases. The CDR3 sequence is 15 residues long. Unmatched junction bases numbered 5, after V lost 4 bases and J lost 1 base. The germline V gene has CDR1 SGHRS and CDR2 YFSETQ. CDR3 DNA sequence: TGCGCCAGCAGCCCACGACAGGGGGAGAACACTGAAGCTTTCTTT. Translation: CASSPRQGENTEAFF.

This clonotype was detected only a few times. The V call is TRBV7-9, the J call TRBJ2-2; 9 positions agree with TRBD1. Germline V gives CDR1 SEHNR, CDR2 FQNEAQ (reference sequence). With V trimmed by 2 bases and J by 7 bases, 8 bases remained unmatched. The CDR3 is 16 residues long. The DNA for the CDR3 is TGTGCCAGCAGCTTACCCGGGACAGGGATTGGCGGGGAGCTGTTTTTT. Translated: CASSLPGTGIGGELFF.

The V gene is TRBV20-1, the J gene TRBJ1-4, with TRBD1 matching 7 bases. Germline assignment: CDR1 DFQATT and CDR2 SNEGSKA (reference sequence). Trimming removed 5 bases from V and 11 bases from J; junction bases left unmatched: 20. The CDR3 runs 16 residues. The DNA of the CDR3 is TGCAGTGCTGAGGAGTACGCCGGACAGGATGTAGGGAAACTGTTTTTT. It specifies CSAEEYAGQDVGKLFF.